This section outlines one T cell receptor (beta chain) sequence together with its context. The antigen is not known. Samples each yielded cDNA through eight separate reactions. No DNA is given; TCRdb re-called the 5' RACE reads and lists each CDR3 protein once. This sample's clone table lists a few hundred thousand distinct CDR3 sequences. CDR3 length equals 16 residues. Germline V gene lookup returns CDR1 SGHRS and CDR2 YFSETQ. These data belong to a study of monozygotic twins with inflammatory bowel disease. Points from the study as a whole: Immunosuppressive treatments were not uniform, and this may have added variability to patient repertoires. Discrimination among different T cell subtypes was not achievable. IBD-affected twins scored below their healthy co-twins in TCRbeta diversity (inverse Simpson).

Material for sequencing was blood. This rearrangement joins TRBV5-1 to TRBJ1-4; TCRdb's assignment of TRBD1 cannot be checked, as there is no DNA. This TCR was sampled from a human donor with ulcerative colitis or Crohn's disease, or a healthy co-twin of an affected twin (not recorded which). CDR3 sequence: CASSTAPGQGGEKLFF.